This T cell receptor (beta chain) was observed in a study of OX40 agonist ivuxolimab in advanced cancers. Study as a whole: At under 85% male, the cohort had a mean age of 60 years, ranging from about 20 to 80. Study results and limitations: The CD4+ and CD8+ T cells in the blood had expanded clonally by week 6 at 0.1 to 3.0 mg/kg.

As to this clone: The antigen is undetermined.

The CDR3 is 12 amino acids. V dropped 0 bases and J dropped 5 bases, with 4 bases sitting between them. The V gene's germline CDR1 is SGHTA and CDR2 FQGNSA. TCRdb's table, derived via immunoSEQ multiplex PCR, lists solely in-frame clones and lacks some. The data contain about 64,000 clones, around 84% of them seen just once; the ten biggest clones take up approximately 2.9%. This material consisted of CD4+ or CD8+ T cells sorted from blood, taken in a trial of the OX40 agonist ivuxolimab. The TCR sequence derives from an adult with an advanced solid tumor such as melanoma, head and neck, liver or kidney cancer. V and J are TRBV7-2 and TRBJ2-5; D unclear. The CDR3 sequence: CASSLAGETQYF. CDR3 DNA: TGTGCCAGCAGCTTAGCGGGGGAGACCCAGTACTTC.